Listed below are T cell receptor beta chains from one sample, sequenced in a study of T cells after yellow fever vaccination. In TCRdb, the 5' RACE reads were re-called with MiXCR into one record per CDR3 protein. The sample holds 500,000 to 650,000 distinct CDR3 sequences; approximately 13% are singletons and the top ten take around an eighth. Sequenced here: PBMCs, sampled on the day of the yellow fever booster vaccination. All receptors come from a man aged 25 to 45 who received the YFV17D yellow fever vaccine. The CDR3 runs from the conserved cysteine through the conserved F or W. D genes are given only for firm matches. The size field is filled for only some rows; it gives once, few, many or a size class.

few	TRBD2	TRBV6-1	TRBJ2-7	CASTSGTSGSYEQYF	TGTGCCAGCACCTCCGGGACTAGCGGCTCCTACGAGCAGTACTTC
few	NA	TRBV4-1	TRBJ2-6	CASSQGSGLGFSGANVLTF	TGCGCCAGCAGCCAAGGATCAGGCCTGGGCTTCTCTGGGGCCAACGTCCTGACTTTC
NA	NA	TRBV11-2	TRBJ2-3	CASSSRDVRDTQYF	TGTGCCAGCAGCAGTAGGGACGTACGAGATACGCAGTATTTT
NA	TRBD2	TRBV20-1	TRBJ2-1	CSALRGAGGYNEQFF	TGCAGTGCGTTACGGGGCGCGGGAGGGTACAATGAGCAGTTCTTC
NA	NA	TRBV27	TRBJ2-7	CASSLAPGFSRSEQYF	TGTGCCAGCAGCTTAGCCCCCGGATTTTCGAGGTCCGAGCAGTACTTC
few	NA	TRBV20-1	TRBJ2-7	CSASSPSLEQYF	TGCAGTGCTAGTAGCCCGTCGCTCGAGCAGTACTTC
NA	TRBD1	TRBV20-1	TRBJ2-7	CSARDLQGAPYEQYF	TGCAGTGCTAGAGATCTACAGGGGGCTCCCTACGAGCAGTACTTC
few	NA	TRBV10-3	TRBJ2-3	CAISEGGRDTDTQYF	TGTGCCATCAGTGAGGGGGGTAGGGACACAGATACGCAGTATTTT
NA	NA	TRBV3-1	TRBJ1-2	CASGIGGRYGYTF	TGTGCCAGCGGGATCGGGGGCCGCTATGGCTACACCTTC
few	TRBD2	TRBV9	TRBJ2-1	CASSAPGRLAGANEQFF	TGTGCCAGCAGCGCCCCCGGTCGGCTAGCGGGAGCCAATGAGCAGTTCTTC
many	NA	TRBV4-3	TRBJ2-3	CASSQDLDADTQYF	TGCGCCAGCAGCCAAGATTTGGACGCAGATACGCAGTATTTT
NA	TRBD1	TRBV18	TRBJ1-1	CASSPPRGGGSTEAFF	TGTGCCAGCTCACCCCCCAGGGGGGGAGGTAGCACTGAAGCTTTCTTT
few	TRBD2	TRBV30	TRBJ2-2	CAWTSGRAAAGELFF	TGTGCCTGGACTAGCGGGAGGGCCGCGGCCGGGGAGCTGTTTTTT
few	TRBD1	TRBV20-1	TRBJ1-4	CSARGPPPGQRNEKLFF	TGCAGTGCTAGAGGTCCCCCGCCGGGACAGCGTAATGAAAAACTGTTTTTT
few	NA	TRBV20-1	TRBJ2-1	CSARKINLYNEQFF	TGCAGTGCTAGAAAGATAAACCTATACAATGAGCAGTTCTTC
many	TRBD2	TRBV12-3/TRBV12-4	TRBJ2-7	CASSLAGISYYEQYF	TGTGCCAGCAGTCTAGCGGGAATCTCCTATTACGAGCAGTACTTC
few	NA	TRBV14	TRBJ1-1	CASSQVIGNTEAFF	TGTGCCAGCAGCCAAGTAATAGGTAACACTGAAGCTTTCTTT
few	NA	TRBV20-1	TRBJ1-1	CSARGIGTNTEAFF	TGCAGTGCTAGGGGGATAGGGACGAACACTGAAGCTTTCTTT
NA	TRBD1	TRBV5-1	TRBJ1-5	CASSLTAGGNQPQHF	TGCGCCAGCAGCTTGACGGCAGGGGGGAATCAGCCCCAGCATTTT
NA	NA	TRBV7-2	TRBJ2-3	CASSLAPVAARTDTQYF	TGTGCCAGCAGCTTAGCGCCGGTTGCGGCTCGCACAGATACGCAGTATTTT
NA	TRBD1	TRBV20-1	TRBJ2-1	CSARVPGQGWPYNEQFF	TGCAGTGCTAGAGTACCGGGACAGGGGTGGCCTTACAATGAGCAGTTCTTC
once	NA	TRBV7-2	TRBJ1-1	CASSWSVVNTEAFF	TGTGCCAGCAGCTGGTCGGTGGTGAACACTGAAGCTTTCTTT
few	NA	TRBV20-1	TRBJ1-2	CSARSGSYGYTF	TGCAGTGCTAGATCCGGGAGCTATGGCTACACCTTC
few	NA	TRBV23-1	TRBJ2-5	CASSRFRTPRGTQYF	TGCGCCAGCAGTCGGTTCCGGACCCCTCGCGGGACCCAGTACTTC
NA	NA	TRBV6-2/TRBV6-3	TRBJ2-7	CASNPQRNEQYF	TGTGCCAGCAATCCTCAGAGGAACGAGCAGTACTTC
NA	NA	TRBV6-5	TRBJ2-5	CASSYLQQETQYF	TGTGCCAGCAGTTACTTACAACAAGAGACCCAGTACTTC
many	NA	TRBV7-2	TRBJ2-3	CASSPQGTDTQYF	TGTGCCAGCAGTCCTCAGGGCACAGATACGCAGTATTTT
NA	TRBD1	TRBV9	TRBJ2-5	CASSARDRVPETQYF	TGTGCCAGCAGCGCCCGGGACAGGGTCCCAGAGACCCAGTACTTC
few	TRBD2	TRBV10-3	TRBJ2-3	CAISSVGAGGTDTQYF	TGTGCCATCAGTTCGGTAGGAGCGGGAGGCACAGATACGCAGTATTTT
few	TRBD2	TRBV12-3/TRBV12-4	TRBJ2-1	CASSSAPSGRAWNEQFF	TGTGCCAGCAGTTCCGCCCCGAGCGGGAGGGCCTGGAATGAGCAGTTCTTC
NA	NA	TRBV9	TRBJ1-1	CASSASRGEAFF	TGTGCCAGCAGCGCCTCCCGGGGCGAAGCTTTCTTT
few	NA	TRBV12-3/TRBV12-4	TRBJ1-1	CASSATTQNTEAFF	TGTGCCAGCAGTGCGACGACGCAGAACACTGAAGCTTTCTTT
NA	NA	TRBV7-2	TRBJ1-1	CASSTRDRVDMNTEAFF	TGTGCCAGCAGCACCCGGGACCGGGTCGATATGAACACTGAAGCTTTCTTT
NA	NA	TRBV7-8	TRBJ2-7	CASSFNLGGEQYF	TGTGCCAGCAGCTTTAATTTAGGGGGCGAGCAGTACTTC
many	TRBD1	TRBV13	TRBJ2-7	CASSFGQGAKQYF	TGTGCCAGCAGCTTTGGACAGGGGGCGAAGCAGTACTTC
few	NA	TRBV6-1	TRBJ2-4	CASRPGTGKNIQYF	TGTGCCAGCAGACCTGGGACTGGAAAAAACATTCAGTACTTC
NA	TRBD1	TRBV14	TRBJ1-2	CASSRTGQGSAVNYGYTF	TGTGCCAGCAGCCGGACGGGACAGGGTTCCGCAGTTAACTATGGCTACACCTTC
NA	NA	TRBV5-1	TRBJ2-5	CASSLVEEETQYF	TGCGCCAGCAGCTTGGTAGAAGAAGAGACCCAGTACTTC
many	NA	TRBV5-1	TRBJ2-2	CASSLEAVTGELFF	TGCGCCAGCAGCTTGGAGGCGGTCACCGGGGAGCTGTTTTTT
many	NA	TRBV20-1	TRBJ2-2	CSVSAANTGELFF	TGCAGTGTGTCGGCCGCGAACACCGGGGAGCTGTTTTTT
NA	TRBD2	TRBV7-6	TRBJ2-5	CASSLAETSVLETQYF	TGTGCCAGCAGCTTAGCGGAGACTAGCGTTTTAGAGACCCAGTACTTC
many	NA	TRBV7-2	TRBJ2-5	CASSLVSGETQYF	TGTGCCAGCAGCTTAGTTTCCGGAGAGACCCAGTACTTC
NA	TRBD1	TRBV5-6	TRBJ1-2	CASRRGGTGRMNYGYTF	TGTGCCAGCAGACGAGGAGGGACAGGGAGGATGAACTATGGCTACACCTTC
NA	NA	TRBV9	TRBJ1-3	CASSAAVPRAGNTIYF	TGTGCCAGCAGCGCGGCAGTGCCCCGAGCTGGAAACACCATATATTTT
NA	TRBD2	TRBV10-2	TRBJ2-1	CASSDSSRELYNEQFF	TGCGCCAGCAGTGATAGCTCGCGGGAGCTGTACAATGAGCAGTTCTTC
NA	TRBD1	TRBV5-4	TRBJ1-3	CASSPGQPGNTIYF	TGTGCCAGCAGCCCGGGACAGCCTGGAAACACCATATATTTT
NA	NA	TRBV19	TRBJ2-2	CATRQALNTGELFF	TGTGCCACGAGACAGGCCTTGAACACCGGGGAGCTGTTTTTT
few	TRBD2	TRBV9	TRBJ2-2	CASSASGGNTGELFF	TGTGCCAGCAGCGCTAGCGGGGGAAACACCGGGGAGCTGTTTTTT
few	NA	TRBV28	TRBJ2-5	CASSLPHLETQYF	TGTGCCAGCAGTTTACCCCACCTTGAGACCCAGTACTTC
NA	NA	TRBV4-3	TRBJ2-1	CASSQQLEYEQFF	TGCGCCAGCAGCCAGCAGCTAGAGTATGAGCAGTTCTTC
few	NA	TRBV7-9	TRBJ2-1	CASSLYAGPGANEQFF	TGTGCCAGCAGCTTGTACGCAGGGCCCGGGGCGAATGAGCAGTTCTTC
NA	TRBD2	TRBV20-1	TRBJ2-3	CSAPPRGGLATDTQYF	TGCAGTGCCCCGCCGAGGGGGGGACTAGCCACAGATACGCAGTATTTT
many	NA	TRBV7-2	TRBJ2-5	CASSFQSTTKTQYF	TGTGCCAGCAGCTTTCAATCGACTACCAAGACCCAGTACTTC
NA	NA	TRBV24-1	TRBJ2-2	CATSAVGIANTGELFF	TGTGCCACCAGCGCGGTGGGAATCGCGAACACCGGGGAGCTGTTTTTT